One sample yielded the 5 T cell receptor beta chains listed below, sequenced in a study of PD-L1 blockade in urothelial cancer. Assay used: immunoSEQ multiplex PCR; TCRdb lists only in-frame clones, some missing. The sample consists of more than 35,000 clones, roughly 78% of them appearing once. The sequencing used PBMCs, collected around atezolizumab (anti-PD-L1) treatment. The receptors derive from a man in his 70s with urothelial cancer.

J is TRBJ2-7 and V is TRBV28; 11 bases map to TRBD2. Germline V lookup: CDR1 MDHEN, CDR2 SYDVKM. This CDR3 is built from 16 residues. V lost 5 bases to trimming and J lost 4 bases; unmatched junction nucleotides: 10. DNA for the CDR3: TGTGCCAGCAGTCCAACTCGTACTAGCGGGAGTTACGAGCAGTACTTC. Translated: CASSPTRTSGSYEQYF.

The chain recombines TRBV19 with TRBJ2-4, with a tentative D call TRBD1 (6 bases). Per germline, CDR1 LNHDA and CDR2 SQIVND (reference sequence). V gave up 4 bases and J gave up 2 bases, with 12 bases separating them. The CDR3 has 15 amino acids. Here the CDR3 reads CASSTAGQSKNIQYF. The CDR3 DNA is TGTGCCAGTAGTACAGCCGGACAGTCCAAAAACATTCAGTACTTC. The complete variable domain, with remaining parts taken from reference TRBV19 and TRBJ2-4, reads DGGITQSPKYLFRKEGQNVTLSCEQNLNHDAMYWYRQDPGQGLRLIYYSQIVNDFQKGDIAEGYSVSREKKESFPLTVTSAQKNPTAFYLCASSTAGQSKNIQYFGAGTRLSVL.

This chain connects TRBV28 to TRBJ2-7; weak D call: TRBD2 (5 bases). Trimming pared 3 bases from V and 6 bases from J, leaving 15 bases between. The CDR3 contains 14 residues. CDR1 is MDHEN and CDR2 is SYDVKM in the germline V gene. The CDR3 bases are TGTGCCAGCAGTTTTCTGGCCCCGGGGTCCGAGCAGTACTTC. Its protein product is CASSFLAPGSEQYF.

This chain connects TRBV18 to TRBJ2-1; D perhaps matches TRBD1 (5 bases). The V gene's germline CDR1 is KGHSH and CDR2 LQKENI. The CDR3 is made up of 14 amino acids. Trimming left V 2 bases short and J 1 base short, with 6 bases between. CDR3 coding DNA: TGTGCCAGCTCACCAGGGGCGTCCTACAATGAGCAGTTCTTC. This translates into CASSPGASYNEQFF.

This CDR3 is CSVLFTGELFF. For the CDR3, the DNA is TGCAGCGTTCTATTCACCGGGGAGCTGTTTTTT. This chain links TRBV29-1 with TRBJ2-2; D gene unclear. This CDR3 is 11 amino acids long. V lost 5 bases and J lost 4, with 5 bases in between. Germline V gene data show CDR1 as SQVTM and CDR2 as ANQGSEA.